The 23 T cell receptor beta chains in this list originate from one sample, sequenced in a study of blood T cell repertoires in COVID-19. The table came from immunoSEQ multiplex PCR; TCRdb's copy has only in-frame clones and leaves some out. The data contain about 220,000 clones, less than 85% of them singletons. Input material: peripheral blood. The receptor set was obtained from a woman aged 80 or older with acute or convalescent COVID-19.

V is TRBV10-3 and J is TRBJ2-7, with D possibly being TRBD1 (5 bases). The CDR3 is 14 amino acids. Germline CDR1 and CDR2: ENHRY and SYGVKD. The V end lost 6 bases, the J end lost 0 bases, and 12 bases lay between the germline ends. The CDR3 region has the DNA TGTGCCATCAGCTGGACAACAAGCTCCTACGAGCAGTACTTC. Its protein is CAISWTTSSYEQYF.

J is TRBJ2-3 and V is TRBV5-6; TRBD2 agrees at 9 bases. This CDR3 is built from 15 residues. V dropped 1 base and J dropped 5; count of bases not matched to a gene: 5. Germline V gives CDR1 SGHDT, CDR2 YYEEEE. The CDR3 bases are TGTGCCAGCAGCTTGAAGCGGGGGGTCGGAGATACGCAGTATTTT. Translation: CASSLKRGVGDTQYF.

This clone was seen a few times. The chain has TRBV24-1 and TRBJ2-5; D perhaps matches TRBD2 (5 bases). Deletions cut 5 bases from V and 2 bases from J, with 17 bases between. Germline assignment: CDR1 KGHDR and CDR2 SFDVKD. The length of the CDR3 is 16 residues. CDR3 DNA sequence: TGTGCCACCAGTGGACGCCGGGGTGGGGTTCAAGAGACCCAGTACTTC. It codes for CATSGRRGGVQETQYF.

The CDR3 DNA reads as TGTGCCAGCAGTCGGACAGGAATTTATGGCTACACCTTC. Its protein is CASSRTGIYGYTF. The chain uses TRBV12-3 or TRBV12-4 and TRBJ1-2, with TRBD1 identical over 7 bases. V lost 5 bases and J lost 5; bases outside the gene matches: 5. The CDR3 is 13 amino acids.

This chain uses TRBV5-4 with TRBJ2-4; 8 nucleotides match TRBD2. The CDR3 is 15 amino acids. The trim removed 4 bases at V and 4 bases at J, leaving 7 bases unmatched. Germline V lookup: CDR1 SGHNT, CDR2 YYREEE (reference sequence). CDR3 sequence: CASSPSGGTKNIQYF. For the CDR3, the DNA is TGTGCCAGCAGCCCGAGCGGGGGTACGAAAAACATTCAGTACTTC.

This chain connects TRBV6-5 to TRBJ2-1; TRBD2 agrees at 9 bases. In germline, CDR1 is MNHEY, CDR2 SVGAGI. The CDR3 is 16 residues long. V trimming: 4 bases; J trimming: 6 bases; junction bases outside the gene matches: 10. CDR3 DNA: TGTGCCAGCAGTTCATCCGGGACTAGCAGAGGCAATGAGCAGTTCTTC. Protein sequence: CASSSSGTSRGNEQFF.

This clone was seen a handful of times. CDR3 amino acids: CASSRLNSPLHF. The CDR3, as DNA: TGTGCCAGCAGCCGTTTAAATTCACCCCTCCACTTT. The chain employs TRBV7-9 and TRBJ1-6; D uncertain. V was clipped by 5 bases and J by 7 bases, with 6 bases between them. The CDR3 extends over 12 amino acids. Germline loops: CDR1 SEHNR, CDR2 FQNEAQ (reference sequence).

This chain uses TRBV7-8 with TRBJ1-1; no firm D call. Per the germline V gene, CDR1 is SGHVS and CDR2 is FQNEAQ. V was clipped by 5 bases and J by 1 base, with 8 bases between them. This CDR3 has 13 amino acids. CDR3 sequence (DNA): TGTGCCAGCAGCCGAACAGCGAACACTGAAGCTTTCTTT. Translating it yields CASSRTANTEAFF.

The V and J genes are TRBV2 and TRBJ1-1, with TRBD1 as a possible D gene (6 bases). Per the germline V gene, CDR1 is SNHLY and CDR2 is FYNNEI. This CDR3 is built from 13 residues. Deletions cut 6 bases from V and 6 bases from J, with 14 bases between. CDR3 bases: TGTGCCAGCAGCGTTCAGGGGAGGGCTGAAGCTTTCTTT. This sequence encodes CASSVQGRAEAFF.

This clone was counted between two and nine times. The V gene is TRBV7-2, the J gene TRBJ2-4; 8 bases agree with TRBD1. J gave up 8 bases and V 4 bases, and 19 bases lay outside the gene matches. Germline CDR1 and CDR2: SGHTA and FQGNSA. The CDR3 is 18 residues long. The CDR3 DNA reads as TGTGCCAGCAGCTCGACCGCCATCAGGGGGCGGCGACGTGACATTCAGTACTTC. This codes for CASSSTAIRGRRRDIQYF.

The chain links TRBV2 to TRBJ1-2; D is perhaps TRBD1 (5 bases). V lost 5 bases and J 4 bases, leaving 17 bases between the germline ends. This CDR3 contains 15 residues. Per germline, CDR1 SNHLY and CDR2 FYNNEI. CDR3 bases: TGTGCCAGCAGTCAAAGGGCAGGGCCCAGCTATGGCTACACCTTC. The encoded protein is CASSQRAGPSYGYTF.

This chain links TRBV20-1 with TRBJ2-3, with D perhaps matching TRBD2 (5 bases). Germline CDR1 and CDR2: DFQATT and SNEGSKA (reference sequence). CDR3 length: 11 residues. V was pared by 6 bases and J by 6 bases, with 10 bases between. CDR3 nucleotides: TGCAGTGCCCAGCCGGGGGATACGCAGTATTTT. It yields the protein CSAQPGDTQYF.

This sequence joins TRBV10-3 and TRBJ1-4; perhaps TRBD1 as D (6 bases). The V end lost 0 bases, the J end lost 13 bases, and 9 bases lay between the germline ends. This CDR3 region has 12 residues. Germline assignment: CDR1 ENHRY and CDR2 SYGVKD. The CDR3 nucleotides are TGTGCCATCAGTGAGTCGGGGGCAGGACTGTTTTTT. This codes for CAISESGAGLFF.

J is TRBJ2-1 and V is TRBV5-1; TRBD1 matches 8 bases. The CDR3 contains 20 residues. Trimming at V came to 4 bases and at J to 3 bases, leaving 21 bases not matched to a gene. Germline V lookup: CDR1 SGHRS, CDR2 YFSETQ. In DNA form, the CDR3 reads TGCGCCAGCAGCCTAACCGCGCCGGGGACCGGGACAGGAGGCTACAATGAGCAGTTCTTC. Translating it yields CASSLTAPGTGTGGYNEQFF. The variable domain in full, with the rest retrieved from reference TRBV5-1 and TRBJ2-1, is KAGVTQTPRYLIKTRGQQVTLSCSPISGHRSVSWYQQTPGQGLQFLFEYFSETQRNKGNFPGRFSGRQFSNSRSEMNVSTLELGDSALYLCASSLTAPGTGTGGYNEQFFGPGTRLTVL.

The chain uses TRBV12-5 and TRBJ1-1; 8 bases agree with TRBD1. CDR3 size: 15 residues. The V gene end was trimmed by 6 bases and the J gene end by 4 bases; junction bases not matched to a gene: 10. In germline, CDR1 is LGHNT, CDR2 FRNRAP. The CDR3 protein is CASGNDDRGSTEAFF. The CDR3 DNA reads as TGTGCTAGTGGGAACGATGACAGGGGAAGCACTGAAGCTTTCTTT.

The gene calls are TRBV3-1 (or the pseudogene TRBV3-2) and TRBJ1-1, with D possibly being TRBD1 (6 bases). The CDR3 runs to 14 residues. V dropped 1 base and J dropped 5 bases, with 11 bases sitting between them. CDR1 is LGHDT and CDR2 is YNNKEL in the germline V gene (reference sequence). The CDR3, as DNA: TGTGCCAGCAGCCAAGGGAGGGGGGGGACTGAAGCTTTCTTT. It translates to CASSQGRGGTEAFF.

The chain uses TRBV2 and TRBJ2-1; TRBD2 matches 9 bases. There are 15 residues in the CDR3. Germline-derived CDR1 and CDR2 are SNHLY and FYNNEI. V lost 2 bases and J lost 4; bases outside the gene matches: 3. The CDR3 reads CASSEQRGEYNEQFF. Written as DNA, the CDR3 is TGTGCCAGCAGTGAACAGCGGGGGGAATACAATGAGCAGTTCTTC.

Written as DNA, the CDR3 is TGTGCCAGCTCCCCTATTCCGGTTCCAAATTCACCCCTCCACTTT. Encoded protein: CASSPIPVPNSPLHF. The rearrangement links TRBV18 to TRBJ1-6; D gene unclear. Per germline, CDR1 KGHSH and CDR2 LQKENI. The V and J ends lost 6 bases and 7 bases respectively, with 16 bases between them. The CDR3 has 15 residues. Complete variable domain (other parts from reference TRBV18 and TRBJ1-6): NAGVMQNPRHLVRRRGQEARLRCSPMKGHSHVYWYRQLPEEGLKFMVYLQKENIIDESGMPKERFSAEFPKEGPSILRIQQVVRGDSAAYFCASSPIPVPNSPLHFGNGTRLTVT.

This clone was counted once. The V and J genes are TRBV7-7 and TRBJ2-5; TRBD2 agrees at 7 bases. This CDR3 region has 13 residues. V lost 5 bases to trimming and J lost 5 bases; unmatched junction nucleotides: 5. The germline V gene has CDR1 SSHAT and CDR2 FNYEAQ (reference sequence). The CDR3 bases are TGTGCCAGCAGCCCCGGGACTACGGAGACCCAGTACTTC. It yields the protein CASSPGTTETQYF.

The V and J genes are TRBV9 and TRBJ1-5; a possible D gene is TRBD1 (5 bases). Germline V gives CDR1 SGDLS, CDR2 YYNGEE. This CDR3 has 15 amino acids. The V end lost 0 bases, the J end lost 1 base, and 8 bases lay between the germline ends. This chain's CDR3 is CASSVAPGSNQPQHF. In DNA, the CDR3 is TGTGCCAGCAGCGTAGCCCCAGGGAGCAATCAGCCCCAGCATTTT.

V is TRBV6-4 and J is TRBJ1-2; 10 nucleotides align to TRBD1. CDR3 length: 14 amino acids. In germline, CDR1 is MRHNA, CDR2 SNTAGT. After removal of 3 bases from V and 7 bases from J, the junction contained 5 bases not matched to a gene. The CDR3 region is CASSERDRGAGYTF. The CDR3 DNA reads TGTGCCAGCAGTGAGCGGGACAGGGGTGCTGGCTACACCTTC.

The rearrangement uses TRBV28 and TRBJ1-2; tentatively, D is TRBD1 (6 bases). Trimming removed 9 bases from V and 3 bases from J, with 20 bases in between. The CDR3 totals 15 residues. Germline V gives CDR1 MDHEN, CDR2 SYDVKM. The CDR3 here is CASVPSGAPYYGYTF. The DNA for the CDR3 is TGTGCCAGTGTTCCTTCAGGGGCTCCTTACTATGGCTACACCTTC.

CDR3 nucleotides: TGTGCCAGCAAGGTCGGGGGGGCCGTGTACGAGCAGTACTTC. This translates into CASKVGGAVYEQYF. V usage is TRBV28 and J usage is TRBJ2-7; TRBD2 aligns across 8 bases. V lost 7 bases to trimming and J lost 4 bases; unmatched junction nucleotides: 9. CDR1 is MDHEN and CDR2 is SYDVKM in the germline V gene. The length of the CDR3 is 14 residues. Together with reference TRBV28 and TRBJ2-7, the CDR3 gives the full variable domain: DVKVTQSSRYLVKRTGEKVFLECVQDMDHENMFWYRQDPGLGLRLIYFSYDVKMKEKGDIPEGYSVSREKKERFSLILESASTNQTSMYLCASKVGGAVYEQYFGPGTRLTVT.